Given below is one T cell receptor beta chain in context. Its target antigen remains unknown. No qualities accompany the bases; no much larger clone lies one base away. The data derive from a study of identical twins (dated by TCRdb to about 2016). Describing the broader study: TCR alpha and beta repertoires from monozygotic twins, unrelated adults of various ages and cord blood were deep-sequenced to test whether fetal clonotypes persist. Replicate twin experiments were performed at different times using different library preparation protocols to rule out contamination. Findings and caveats that apply to the study as a whole: Invariant T cells such as MAIT and iNKT could partly confound zero-insertion analyses, though diverse VJ usage argued against this for most clonotypes. Compared with coincidental sharing between unrelated individuals, out-of-frame TCR alpha sequences shared between twins had an excess of sequences with low generation probability. In monozygotic twins, recombination models systematically underestimated out-of-frame TCR alpha sharing, but the models matched the sharing seen between unrelated individuals. In beta out-of-frame sequences, excess twin sharing was weaker, because having fewer shared sequences lowered the signal-to-noise ratio. Abundant cord blood beta clonotypes had fewer insertions, young adult naive repertoires showed a similar but weaker trend, and memory repertoires showed no such trend. Because the same donors could not be followed over many years, the conclusions relied on cross-sectional statistical analysis.

Every donor was a healthy Caucasian. The twin cohort consisted of three pairs of female monozygotic twins, all aged roughly 18 to 30 years. Peripheral blood mononuclear cells were the source from which RNA for the TCR libraries was isolated. The method was 5' RACE. The reads were generated on an Illumina HiSeq 2000. Template switching added a universal primer binding site, and the final cDNA carried a unique molecular identifier that allowed TCR cDNA molecules to be counted accurately. Specific primers in the conserved constant-segment region were used to synthesize first-strand cDNA for the TCR alpha and beta chains. To control for contamination, every cDNA library was double barcoded, receiving both a SMART-Mk sample barcode and Illumina barcodes. Two successive PCR steps introduced TruSeq adapter sequences along with Illumina sample barcodes. The Illumina HiSeq platform was used with custom primers to sequence TCR alpha and beta cDNA libraries. The authors processed their data as follows. Unique molecular identifiers were extracted from raw reads with MiGEC, and CDR3 positions were determined with MiXCR. Recombination models were inferred per individual with the repgenHMM and IGoR tools using an EM algorithm. Shared clonotypes were analyzed with the tcR package in R, and sharing was normalized by the product of cloneset sizes. To study raw recombination free of thymic and clonal selection effects, out-of-frame nonproductive sequences were analyzed. TCRdb's own reprocessing of the public reads used fastp at Q25 and MiXCR and kept productive beta chains. CDR3 protein duplicates are merged, each entry listing the most common genes and DNA. The V and J calls were not made by the authors but by TCRdb's processing. For this sample the table gives around 960,000 distinct CDR3 sequences, of which approximately 13% were detected only once. The leading ten clones occupy about 1.5% of the sample.

According to the germline V gene, CDR1 reads SQVTM and CDR2 reads ANQGSEA. Here V drops 3 bases and J drops 4 bases, and the junction holds 14 bases not matched to any gene. The CDR3 measures 16 amino acids from cysteine to valine. The DNA shown is the 48-base CDR3, in frame from base 1. These data were also filed under a second study, of yellow fever vaccine responses in identical twins. As described in the second report: According to the authors, in identical twins the way T cells responded to vaccination appeared partly convergent and partly personalized. In the study, vaccine-responding T cell clones were precisely tracked in identical twins.

Sequenced material: PBMCs. The source of this sequence is a woman younger than 30 in good health. The chain links TRBV29-1 with TRBJ2-7; 8 bases in between match TRBD1. The sequenced DNA is TGCAGCGTTGATAAGGGCAGGGGGCTTTTTTCGTACGAGCAGTACGTC. It translates as CSVDKGRGLFSYEQYV.